Each of the 25 T cell receptor beta chains below was sequenced from the same sample in a study of blood T cell repertoires in COVID-19. Clones were sequenced by immunoSEQ multiplex PCR, and TCRdb holds only the in-frame ones, with some missing. Among over 120,000 clones listed, just under 85% were seen once. Sequencing input: peripheral blood. The source is an elderly woman with acute or convalescent COVID-19.

This clone was picked up one time. The junction differs from germline at one of its ends, possibly a read error. This chain joins TRBV5-1 and TRBJ1-2; TRBD1 matches 9 bases. Germline V CDR1 and CDR2: SGHRS, YFSETQ. The CDR3 runs 13 residues. In nucleotides, the CDR3 is TGCGCCAGCAGCGTTCCGGGACAGGGAATTTTTCACTTC. It encodes CASSVPGQGIFHF. Drawing the rest from reference TRBV5-1 and TRBJ1-2, the complete variable domain is KAGVTQTPRYLIKTRGQQVTLSCSPISGHRSVSWYQQTPGQGLQFLFEYFSETQRNKGNFPGRFSGRQFSNSRSEMNVSTLELGDSALYLCASSVPGQGIFHFGSGTRLTVV.

The gene calls are TRBV20-1 and TRBJ1-6; no clear D. V was cut by 4 bases and J by 0 bases, with 16 bases left in between. Germline loops: CDR1 DFQATT, CDR2 SNEGSKA (reference sequence). The CDR3 extends over 17 amino acids. This chain's CDR3 is CSATDVDLSSYNSPLHF. The CDR3 DNA reads TGCAGTGCTACTGACGTCGACTTGAGCTCCTATAATTCACCCCTCCACTTT.

This chain uses TRBV11-2 with TRBJ2-3, with TRBD1 matching 8 bases. The V segment lost 5 bases and the J segment 8 bases; nucleotides outside the gene matches: 6. Germline V gives CDR1 SGHAT, CDR2 FQNNGV. The CDR3 loop spans 13 amino acids. CDR3 nucleotide sequence: TGTGCCAGCAGCGAGCAGACAGGGGTTACGCAGTATTTT. The encoded protein is CASSEQTGVTQYF.

V is TRBV7-9 and J is TRBJ1-2; the D gene is possibly TRBD1 (6 bases). Between the trimmed V and J ends, which lost 5 bases and 1 base, there was a span of 14 bases. This CDR3 is built from 15 residues. CDR1 and CDR2 from the germline V gene are SEHNR and FQNEAQ (reference sequence). The CDR3 DNA sequence: TGTGCCAGCAGCCCTGGGGGGGGCAGTAACTATGGCTACACCTTC. Amino acids: CASSPGGGSNYGYTF.

V usage is TRBV30 and J usage is TRBJ1-1; possibly TRBD1 for D (6 bases). V was trimmed by 0 bases and J by 0 bases, leaving 14 bases between them. CDR1 and CDR2 (germline): GTSNPN, SVGIG (reference sequence). CDR3 size: 16 residues. CDR3 DNA: TGTGCCTGGAGTGTACTTTTGACAGGAATGAACACTGAAGCTTTCTTT. Amino acids: CAWSVLLTGMNTEAFF.

The chain carries TRBV18 and TRBJ2-1, with 9 bases lining up with TRBD2. The CDR3 is 16 amino acids. The V gene's germline CDR1 is KGHSH and CDR2 LQKENI. The J segment lost 10 bases and the V segment lost 4 bases, leaving 14 bases of the junction unmatched. The DNA for the CDR3 is TGTGCCAGCTCACGCCCTCCCAGCGGGGGGCCTGGGGAGCAGTTCTTC. This sequence encodes CASSRPPSGGPGEQFF.

J is TRBJ2-1 and V is TRBV6-2 or TRBV6-3; TRBD2 matches 9 bases. V shed 2 bases, J shed 7 bases, and the junction held 9 bases outside the gene matches. Germline V gene sequence: CDR1 MNHEY, CDR2 SVGEGT. This CDR3 contains 16 residues. This CDR3 is CASSYPGLAGRNEQFF. The DNA of the CDR3 is TGTGCCAGCAGTTACCCGGGGCTAGCGGGGAGAAATGAGCAGTTCTTC.

Here the CDR3 DNA reads TGTGCCTGGAGCGCAAGACAGGGAAGTAATGAAAAACTGTTTTTT. Amino acid sequence: CAWSARQGSNEKLFF. The V gene is TRBV30, the J gene TRBJ1-4, with 7 positions matching TRBD1. V lost 3 bases, J lost 4 bases, and 8 bases stayed unmatched. Per germline, CDR1 GTSNPN and CDR2 SVGIG (reference sequence). There are 15 residues in the CDR3. The full variable domain, completed using reference TRBV30 and TRBJ1-4, is SQTIHQWPATLVQPVGSPLSLECTVEGTSNPNLYWYRQAAGRGLQLLFYSVGIGQISSEVPQNLSASRPQDRQFILSSKKLLLSDSGFYLCAWSARQGSNEKLFFGSGTQLSVL.

This chain joins TRBV19 and TRBJ1-1, with 7 nucleotides matching TRBD1. Germline loops: CDR1 LNHDA, CDR2 SQIVND (reference sequence). CDR3 length: 14 amino acids. V was pared by 3 bases and J by 5 bases, with 6 bases of the junction left unmatched. The CDR3 DNA is TGTGCCAGTAGTATGGTCACCAGGGGGACTGAAGCTTTCTTT. Protein sequence: CASSMVTRGTEAFF.

The chain has TRBV3-1 (or the pseudogene TRBV3-2) and TRBJ2-3; possibly TRBD2 for D (7 bases). Trimming took 4 bases from V and 4 from J, leaving 18 bases between them. Germline V gives CDR1 LGHDT, CDR2 YNNKEL (reference sequence). The CDR3 extends over 16 amino acids. The CDR3 nucleotides are TGTGCCAGCAGCCCAGGGGACTACCAAAGGGCAGATACGCAGTATTTT. This codes for CASSPGDYQRADTQYF.

The J gene is TRBJ1-1, the V gene TRBV10-3; the D gene is possibly TRBD1 (6 bases). CDR1 and CDR2 (germline): ENHRY, SYGVKD. The V end was cut by 0 bases, the J end by 0 bases, with 20 bases between. The CDR3 spans 19 residues. CDR3 amino acids: CAISESMGRAGDLNTEAFF. In DNA, the CDR3 is TGTGCCATCAGTGAGTCGATGGGAAGGGCAGGGGACCTGAACACTGAAGCTTTCTTT.

V is TRBV28 and J is TRBJ1-5, with a tentative D call TRBD1 (5 bases). The germline V and J ends were trimmed by 6 bases and 5 bases, with 14 bases remaining between them. There are 14 residues in the CDR3. Germline-derived CDR1 and CDR2 are MDHEN and SYDVKM. The CDR3 sequence: CASRGVGGYQPQHF. The CDR3 bases are TGTGCCAGCAGGGGGGTCGGGGGTTATCAGCCCCAGCATTTT.

The rearrangement uses TRBV25-1 and TRBJ1-4; TRBD1 might be the D (6 bases). CDR1 is MGHDK, CDR2 SYGVNS, per germline. V was clipped by 8 bases and J by 7 bases, with 20 bases between them. The CDR3 spans 15 residues. CDR3: CASPIRGAMIEKLFF. Written as DNA, the CDR3 is TGTGCCAGCCCCATACGGGGGGCTATGATTGAAAAACTGTTTTTT.

The chain recombines TRBV6-6 with TRBJ1-2; 9 bases are shared with TRBD1. V was clipped by 4 bases and J by 8 bases; unmatched bases: 8. Germline lookup yields CDR1 MNHNY and CDR2 SVGAGI (reference sequence). This CDR3 is built from 14 residues. CDR3 coding DNA: TGTGCCAGCAGTTCCCCGGGGACAGGGTACGGCTACACCTTC. Translation gives CASSSPGTGYGYTF.

The chain couples TRBV5-4 to TRBJ2-7, with TRBD2 matching over 11 bases. V shed 4 bases, J shed 3 bases, and the junction held 6 bases outside the gene matches. This CDR3 has 15 residues. The germline V gene encodes CDR1 SGHNT and CDR2 YYREEE (reference sequence). CDR3 bases: TGTGCCAGCAGCATACTAGCGGGGGAGAACTACGAGCAGTACTTC. Amino acids: CASSILAGENYEQYF.

The chain uses TRBV2 and TRBJ1-2, with D possibly TRBD1 on 6 matching bases. Germline assignment: CDR1 SNHLY and CDR2 FYNNEI. V dropped 2 bases and J dropped 4 bases, with 20 bases sitting between them. The length of the CDR3 is 17 residues. CDR3 region: CASSELPSGHSAYGYTF. DNA for the CDR3: TGTGCCAGCAGTGAACTTCCCTCGGGACACTCGGCCTATGGCTACACCTTC.

This chain joins TRBV2 and TRBJ1-6; no definite D call. The germline V gene encodes CDR1 SNHLY and CDR2 FYNNEI. Trimming took off 0 bases at V and 9 bases at J, with 15 bases between the two ends. The CDR3 is 16 amino acids. CDR3 coding DNA: TGTGCCAGCAGTGAAGCGAGGGCCCAACCCCCTTCACCCCTCCACTTT. Its translation is CASSEARAQPPSPLHF.

The V gene is TRBV7-8, the J gene TRBJ1-3, with D possibly matching TRBD1 (6 bases). V shed 2 bases and J shed 2 bases, with 13 bases lying between them. The length of the CDR3 is 16 residues. Germline V gene lookup returns CDR1 SGHVS and CDR2 FQNEAQ. The DNA for the CDR3 is TGTGCCAGCAGCTTACGAGCCGGGACACCTGGAAACACCATATATTTT. The encoded protein is CASSLRAGTPGNTIYF.

The chain joins TRBV18 to TRBJ2-1, with D unclear. CDR3 length: 12 amino acids. Germline V gene sequence: CDR1 KGHSH, CDR2 LQKENI. Deletions cut 3 bases from V and 8 bases from J, with 8 bases between. The DNA for the CDR3 is TGTGCCAGCTCACCGGAGAGTGATGAGCAGTTCTTC. This gives the protein CASSPESDEQFF.

CDR3 residues: CASSLTRQETQYF. CDR3 nucleotides: TGTGCCAGCAGCTTAACCAGACAAGAGACCCAGTACTTC. The chain couples TRBV7-3 to TRBJ2-5; D is unresolved. The length of the CDR3 is 13 residues. CDR1 is SGHTA and CDR2 is FQGTGA in the germline V gene. Trimming stripped 0 bases from V and 2 bases from J, with 4 bases between.

The chain is built from TRBV7-6 and TRBJ1-2; D is unclear. V lost 5 bases and J 8 bases, leaving 15 bases between the germline ends. Germline-derived CDR1 and CDR2 are SGHVS and FNYEAQ. This CDR3 has 13 amino acids. CDR3 in DNA: TGTGCCAGCAGCCTTGATCCCTTGAGCGGCTACACCTTC. Translating it yields CASSLDPLSGYTF.

The chain has TRBV5-6 and TRBJ1-1; weak D call: TRBD1 (5 bases). Germline values: CDR1 SGHDT, CDR2 YYEEEE. The CDR3 is 19 amino acids. V lost 1 base and J lost 3, with 25 bases in between. The CDR3 reads CASSLPGVRASTWDTEAFF. For the CDR3, the DNA is TGTGCCAGCAGCTTGCCGGGGGTAAGGGCCTCAACCTGGGACACTGAAGCTTTCTTT.

As regards this clone: Within the sample, other DNA sequences also encode this same CDR3. As DNA, the CDR3 is TGTGCCAGCTCACCCCTGTTGAACACTGAAGCTTTCTTT. This translates into CASSPLLNTEAFF. The rearrangement links TRBV18 to TRBJ1-1, with D unresolved. Looked up from germline, CDR1 is KGHSH and CDR2 is LQKENI. The V and J ends lost 3 bases and 0 bases respectively, with 5 bases between them. This CDR3 is 13 amino acids long.

V and J are TRBV11-2 and TRBJ1-2; the D is unclear. The CDR3 covers 12 residues. V was trimmed by 1 base and J by 4 bases, leaving 4 bases between them. CDR1 SGHAT and CDR2 FQNNGV come from the germline V gene. The CDR3 region has the DNA TGTGCCAGCAGCTTAGTCTCCTATGGCTACACCTTC. Amino acids: CASSLVSYGYTF.

The rearrangement joins TRBV2 to TRBJ2-7, with TRBD1 as a possible D gene (6 bases). Germline V gene lookup returns CDR1 SNHLY and CDR2 FYNNEI. Trimming removed 0 bases at V and 3 bases at J, with 9 bases between. The CDR3 extends over 14 amino acids. Written as DNA, the CDR3 is TGTGCCAGCAGTGAAGCTAGGGACAACTACGAGCAGTACTTC. It translates to CASSEARDNYEQYF.